This section outlines one T cell receptor beta chain sequence together with its context. Its antigen is currently unknown. The treatment denotes: 19 received Ad26.COV2.S at low or high dose, single or two shots; about five received placebo; per-sample allocation not given. Sampling was done on day 63 after the first vaccine or placebo injection. The V gene end was trimmed by 4 bases and the J gene end by 5 bases; junction bases not matched to a gene: 7. The CDR3 contains 14 residues. Germline V CDR1 and CDR2: MNHEY, SVGAGI. Clones were read by immunoSEQ multiplex PCR, and TCRdb kept only the in-frame ones, dropping some. Among roughly 350,000 clones listed, less than 90% were seen once. This specimen belongs to a study of Ad26.COV2.S vaccination and SARS-CoV-2 variants. Study conclusions and caveats: There was a possibility that the TCR breadth and depth analyses underestimated total T cell responses.

The rearrangement links TRBV6-5 to TRBJ2-7; 8 nucleotides align to TRBD1. The sequence came from a person between 18 and 60 years old who received the Ad26.COV2.S COVID-19 vaccine or a placebo. Material: peripheral blood, obtained in a trial of Ad26.COV2.S vaccine versus placebo. For the CDR3, the DNA is TGTGCCAGCAGTTTTGGACAGGGAATGGACGAGCAGTACTTC. It translates to CASSFGQGMDEQYF.